These 28 T cell receptor beta chains originate from one sample sequenced in a study of graft-versus-host responses after intestinal transplantation. Their target antigens are unknown. Only in-frame clones appear in the TCRdb table, and some are missing; sequencing was by immunoSEQ multiplex PCR. Of about 90,000 clones listed, 88% are singletons. The source was unstimulated CD4+ T cells sorted from spleen or lymph node cells, collected before transplant. These receptors were collected from a human donor who was the organ donor for an intestinal transplant.

The CDR3 nucleotides read TGCGCCAGCAGCGCCGGGACAGGGAGCAACAATGAGCAGTTCTTC. Residues: CASSAGTGSNNEQFF. V usage is TRBV5-1 and J usage is TRBJ2-1, with 9 bases lining up with TRBD1. CDR1 is SGHRS, CDR2 YFSETQ, per germline. V lost 4 bases and J lost 5; bases outside the gene matches: 7. There are 15 residues in the CDR3. The entire variable domain, with the rest obtained from reference TRBV5-1 and TRBJ2-1, is as follows: KAGVTQTPRYLIKTRGQQVTLSCSPISGHRSVSWYQQTPGQGLQFLFEYFSETQRNKGNFPGRFSGRQFSNSRSEMNVSTLELGDSALYLCASSAGTGSNNEQFFGPGTRLTVL.

The chain recombines TRBV21-1 with TRBJ2-1; no DNA check was done on the table's D call, TRBD2. TRBV21-1 is tagged as a pseudogene. The CDR3 has 17 amino acids. The CDR3 DNA reads TGTGCCAGCAGCCGGGGACTAGCGGGGAGCTCCTACAATGAGCAGTTCTTC. This translates into CASSRGLAGSSYNEQFF.

The rearrangement joins TRBV5-4 to TRBJ2-5; 7 bases map to TRBD2. This CDR3 is built from 13 residues. Germline lookup yields CDR1 SGHNT and CDR2 YYREEE (reference sequence). The ends lost 6 bases at V and 2 bases at J; junction bases unmatched: 4. The CDR3 sequence: CASTRGGQETQYF. The DNA for the CDR3 is TGTGCCAGCACCCGGGGAGGGCAAGAGACCCAGTACTTC.

The genes are TRBV6-5 and TRBJ2-2, with 8 bases aligning to TRBD2. Per germline, CDR1 MNHEY and CDR2 SVGAGI. This CDR3 region has 14 residues. The ends lost 4 bases at V and 7 bases at J; junction bases unmatched: 5. CDR3 sequence: CASSFQREYGELFF. CDR3 DNA: TGTGCCAGCAGTTTCCAGCGGGAGTACGGGGAGCTGTTTTTT.

A single count supports this clone. The gene calls are TRBV2 and TRBJ1-2; D gene ambiguous. This CDR3 has 13 amino acids. With 8 bases removed from V and 4 bases from J, the gap between germline ends came to 14 bases. Germline V gives CDR1 SNHLY, CDR2 FYNNEI. CDR3 loop: CASAFSGLYGYTF. The CDR3 coding sequence is TGTGCCAGCGCCTTCTCAGGCCTCTATGGCTACACCTTC.

The chain joins TRBV27 to TRBJ2-1; 10 positions match TRBD2. CDR1 is MNHEY and CDR2 is SMNVEV in the germline V gene (reference sequence). The V gene end was trimmed by 2 bases and the J gene end by 14 bases; junction bases not matched to a gene: 9. The CDR3 covers 14 residues. DNA of the CDR3: TGTGCCAGCAGTTTAAGGAGCGGGAGGGCCAGGGAGTTCTTC. As protein: CASSLRSGRAREFF.

This chain connects TRBV19 to TRBJ1-2, with D hard to call. CDR1 and CDR2 (germline): LNHDA, SQIVND (reference sequence). CDR3 size: 15 residues. Trimming left V 6 bases short and J 4 bases short, with 18 bases between. CDR3 amino acids: CASSRDRKSGYGYTF. CDR3 nucleotide sequence: TGTGCCAGTAGCCGTGACCGGAAATCGGGCTATGGCTACACCTTC. The whole variable domain, remainder taken from reference TRBV19 and TRBJ1-2, is DGGITQSPKYLFRKEGQNVTLSCEQNLNHDAMYWYRQDPGQGLRLIYYSQIVNDFQKGDIAEGYSVSREKKESFPLTVTSAQKNPTAFYLCASSRDRKSGYGYTFGSGTRLTVV.

CDR3 in DNA: TGTGCCAGCAGCTCGGGTCCCACCGGGGAGCTGTTTTTT. Translation gives CASSSGPTGELFF. The chain has TRBV7-3 and TRBJ2-2; the D is unclear. The CDR3 covers 13 residues. CDR1 and CDR2 (germline): SGHTA, FQGTGA. The V gene lost 4 bases and the J gene lost 4 bases, with 7 bases spanning the gap.

CDR3 in DNA: TGCGCCAGCAGCTTACTAGCTAGCACAGATACGCAGTATTTT. It translates to CASSLLASTDTQYF. The chain has TRBV5-1 and TRBJ2-3, with D possibly TRBD2 on 6 matching bases. Trimming took 2 bases from V and 0 from J, leaving 7 bases between them. CDR1 and CDR2 (germline): SGHRS, YFSETQ. The CDR3 consists of 14 residues.

This clone has only one observation. The chain uses TRBV9 and TRBJ2-1, with 7 nucleotides matching TRBD1. This CDR3 contains 16 residues. The V gene end was trimmed by 7 bases and the J gene end by 7 bases; junction bases not matched to a gene: 17. The V gene's germline CDR1 is SGDLS and CDR2 YYNGEE. The CDR3 DNA follows: TGTGCCAGCCCGGGGCGTGAGGGGGCCGAGGTGAATGAGCAGTTCTTC. Protein product: CASPGREGAEVNEQFF.

This clone was seen only a few times. The chain couples TRBV5-1 to TRBJ2-3; D gene uncertain. This CDR3 has 15 amino acids. Deletions cut 2 bases from V and 4 bases from J, with 14 bases between. Germline V lookup: CDR1 SGHRS, CDR2 YFSETQ. The CDR3: CASSFVLFGPDTQYF. CDR3 in DNA: TGCGCCAGCAGCTTTGTTTTGTTCGGTCCAGATACGCAGTATTTT.

Points on this clone: Other DNA sequences in the same sample also yield this CDR3. The V gene is TRBV9, the J gene TRBJ2-7; possibly TRBD1 for D (5 bases). Trimming took 0 bases from V and 3 from J, leaving 13 bases between them. The germline CDR1 and CDR2 sequences are SGDLS and YYNGEE. The CDR3 consists of 15 residues. The CDR3 sequence: CASSVGPGRSYEQYF. CDR3 bases: TGTGCCAGCAGCGTAGGGCCAGGGCGAAGCTACGAGCAGTACTTC.

The chain is built from TRBV30 and TRBJ2-3, with D perhaps matching TRBD2 (6 bases). Germline CDR1 GTSNPN, CDR2 SVGIG (reference sequence). There are 13 residues in the CDR3. V lost 3 bases and J 4 bases, leaving 11 bases between the germline ends. The CDR3 bases are TGTGCCTGGAGGGACCGCGGGGCAGATACGCAGTATTTT. Amino acids: CAWRDRGADTQYF.

The chain is built from TRBV5-5 and TRBJ2-7; 10 nucleotides align to TRBD1. Germline V gives CDR1 SGHKS, CDR2 YYEKEE (reference sequence). The CDR3 consists of 15 residues. The junction had 6 bases not matched to a gene; V was cut back by 0 bases and J by 6 bases. CDR3 bases: TGTGCCAGCAGCTTGGTGACAGGGGGCTCCCCCGAGCAGTACTTC. It specifies CASSLVTGGSPEQYF. Drawing the rest from reference TRBV5-5 and TRBJ2-7, the complete variable domain is DAGVTQSPTHLIKTRGQQVTLRCSPISGHKSVSWYQQVLGQGPQFIFQYYEKEERGRGNFPDRFSARQFPNYSSELNVNALLLGDSALYLCASSLVTGGSPEQYFGPGTRLTVT.

The chain carries TRBV15 and TRBJ2-7; perhaps TRBD1 as D (5 bases). This CDR3 contains 14 residues. CDR1 and CDR2 from the germline V gene are LNHNV and YYDKDF (reference sequence). With 2 bases removed from V and 6 bases from J, the gap between germline ends came to 14 bases. CDR3 loop: CATSRTITGSEQYF. The CDR3 DNA sequence: TGTGCCACCAGCAGAACAATTACAGGATCCGAGCAGTACTTC. Based on the CDR3 plus reference TRBV15 and TRBJ2-7, the full variable domain is DAMVIQNPRYQVTQFGKPVTLSCSQTLNHNVMYWYQQKSSQAPKLLFHYYDKDFNNEADTPDNFQSRRPNTSFCFLDIRSPGLGDTAMYLCATSRTITGSEQYFGPGTRLTVT.

J is TRBJ2-5 and V is TRBV5-1; 10 bases fit TRBD1. CDR3 length equals 15 residues. Per the germline V gene, CDR1 is SGHRS and CDR2 is YFSETQ. V lost 2 bases and J lost 5; bases outside the gene matches: 6. DNA of the CDR3: TGCGCCAGCAGCTTAGGGGACAGGGGAGGGGAGACCCAGTACTTC. Amino acids: CASSLGDRGGETQYF.

The chain uses TRBV7-2 and TRBJ2-1; D possibly corresponds to TRBD2 (6 bases). V gave up 5 bases and J gave up 6 bases, with 14 bases separating them. Germline CDR1 and CDR2: SGHTA and FQGNSA. The CDR3 is made up of 14 amino acids. This chain's CDR3 is CASSLTRAVNEQFF. CDR3 in DNA: TGTGCCAGCAGCCTGACTAGGGCAGTCAATGAGCAGTTCTTC.

V usage is TRBV18 and J usage is TRBJ2-4; TRBD1 is a possible D gene (6 bases). Trimming shortened V by 3 bases and J by 8 bases, and 11 bases separated the two germline ends. In germline, CDR1 is KGHSH, CDR2 LQKENI. This CDR3 spans 13 amino acids. CDR3 amino acids: CASSPRTEDIQYF. CDR3 DNA sequence: TGTGCCAGCTCACCGAGGACAGAAGACATTCAGTACTTC.

This clone was picked up one time. The rearrangement joins TRBV19 to TRBJ1-3; tentatively, D is TRBD1 (6 bases). Germline V gene data show CDR1 as LNHDA and CDR2 as SQIVND (reference sequence). The CDR3 consists of 15 residues. V was shortened by 5 bases and J by 4 bases, with 15 bases between the two germline ends. CDR3 in amino acids: CASSVSGAFGNTIYF. Here the CDR3 DNA reads TGTGCCAGTAGTGTCTCAGGGGCATTCGGAAACACCATATATTTT.

The rearrangement uses TRBV30 and TRBJ1-4; D uncertain. CDR1 and CDR2 (germline): GTSNPN, SVGIG (reference sequence). This CDR3 has 13 amino acids. V lost 3 bases and J 0 bases, leaving 5 bases between the germline ends. DNA of the CDR3: TGTGCCTGGAGCGTTGCAACTAATGAAAAACTGTTTTTT. Amino acid sequence: CAWSVATNEKLFF. Based on the CDR3 plus reference TRBV30 and TRBJ1-4, the full variable domain is SQTIHQWPATLVQPVGSPLSLECTVEGTSNPNLYWYRQAAGRGLQLLFYSVGIGQISSEVPQNLSASRPQDRQFILSSKKLLLSDSGFYLCAWSVATNEKLFFGSGTQLSVL.

CDR3 in DNA: TGTGCCAGCAGTTTAGGGGGGAGCGCCGGGGAGCTGTTTTTT. Translation gives CASSLGGSAGELFF. The chain combines TRBV28 with TRBJ2-2; TRBD2 might be the D (6 bases). The V gene's germline CDR1 is MDHEN and CDR2 SYDVKM. The V end was cut by 2 bases, the J end by 6 bases, with 10 bases between. The CDR3 runs to 14 residues.

The rearrangement uses TRBV5-6 and TRBJ2-3; no reliable D call. V was cut by 0 bases and J by 3 bases, with 20 bases left in between. The CDR3 has 18 residues. Per germline, CDR1 SGHDT and CDR2 YYEEEE. This CDR3 is CASSLAASLTRRTDTQYF. DNA of the CDR3: TGTGCCAGCAGCTTGGCCGCTAGTCTCACCCGACGAACAGATACGCAGTATTTT.

The chain recombines TRBV5-4 with TRBJ2-7; the match to TRBD1 covers 7 bases. Per germline, CDR1 SGHNT and CDR2 YYREEE (reference sequence). The CDR3 covers 16 residues. With V trimmed by 1 base and J by 0 bases, 7 bases remained unmatched. CDR3 DNA: TGTGCCAGCAGCTTGAAGACAGGGCTCGGCTCCTACGAGCAGTACTTC. Its protein product is CASSLKTGLGSYEQYF.

The CDR3 region has the DNA TGTGCCAGCGGTAGAAGCTCCTACAATGAGCAGTTCTTC. Amino acid sequence: CASGRSSYNEQFF. This chain uses TRBV4-2 with TRBJ2-1; D unresolved. This CDR3 is built from 13 residues. Deletions cut 8 bases from V and 0 bases from J, with 8 bases between. Germline V lookup: CDR1 LGHNA, CDR2 YNFKEQ.

In its sample, this clone was seen once. The rearrangement uses TRBV7-9 and TRBJ2-1; D is unresolved. The V gene lost 3 bases and the J gene lost 6 bases, with 6 bases spanning the gap. The V gene's germline CDR1 is SEHNR and CDR2 FQNEAQ (reference sequence). This CDR3 is 12 amino acids long. The CDR3, as DNA: TGTGCCAGCAGCTTCAGGCCCAATGAGCAGTTCTTC. This codes for CASSFRPNEQFF.

CDR3 protein: CASSPHGTGSEQYF. The CDR3 DNA is TGTGCCAGCAGCCCTCACGGGACAGGGTCCGAGCAGTACTTC. The genes are TRBV7-3 and TRBJ2-7; 9 bases line up with TRBD1. Germline V gene sequence: CDR1 SGHTA, CDR2 FQGTGA. The CDR3 has 14 residues. J lost 6 bases, V lost 5 bases, and 8 bases had no gene match.

This rearrangement joins TRBV19 to TRBJ1-2; possible D gene TRBD1, 5 bases. The V gene's germline CDR1 is LNHDA and CDR2 SQIVND (reference sequence). The CDR3 extends over 16 amino acids. The V and J ends lost 8 bases and 1 base respectively, with 20 bases between them. The CDR3 here is CASEMIGTRLNYGYTF. The CDR3 DNA follows: TGTGCCAGTGAAATGATCGGGACTCGGCTTAACTATGGCTACACCTTC.

The CDR3 loop is CSVEGPGARYETQYF. CDR3 in DNA: TGCAGCGTTGAAGGCCCAGGGGCGAGGTATGAGACCCAGTACTTC. The chain links TRBV29-1 to TRBJ2-5; the D gene is possibly TRBD1 (6 bases). The germline CDR1 and CDR2 sequences are SQVTM and ANQGSEA. Between the trimmed V and J ends, which lost 1 base and 5 bases, there was a span of 17 bases. The length of the CDR3 is 15 residues.